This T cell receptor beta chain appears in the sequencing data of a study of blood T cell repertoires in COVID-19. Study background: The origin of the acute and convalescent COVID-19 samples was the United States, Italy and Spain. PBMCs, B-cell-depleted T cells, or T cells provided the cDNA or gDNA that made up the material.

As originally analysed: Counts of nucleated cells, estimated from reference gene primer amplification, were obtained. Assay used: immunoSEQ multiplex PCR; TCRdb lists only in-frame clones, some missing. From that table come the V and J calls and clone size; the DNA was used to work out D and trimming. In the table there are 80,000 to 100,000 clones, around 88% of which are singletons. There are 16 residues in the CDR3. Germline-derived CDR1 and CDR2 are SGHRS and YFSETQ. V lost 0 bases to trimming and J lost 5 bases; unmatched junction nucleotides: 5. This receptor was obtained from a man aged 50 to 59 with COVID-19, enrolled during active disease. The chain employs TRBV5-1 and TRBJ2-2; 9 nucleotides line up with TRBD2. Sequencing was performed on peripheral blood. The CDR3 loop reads CASSLAGTSLTGELFF. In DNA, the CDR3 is TGCGCCAGCAGCTTGGCCGGGACTAGCTTGACCGGGGAGCTGTTTTTT.